This T cell receptor beta chain originates from a study of blood T cell repertoires in COVID-19. Looking at the study overall: The origin of the acute and convalescent COVID-19 samples was the United States, Italy and Spain. From T cells, B-cell-depleted T cells, or PBMCs came the material, which was cDNA or gDNA.

Trimming took 5 bases from V and 0 from J, leaving 14 bases between them. The germline CDR1 and CDR2 sequences are SGHRS and YFSETQ. The CDR3 extends over 15 amino acids. Original methodology: Reference gene primers were amplified, and this amplification served to estimate nucleated cell counts. TCRdb's copy holds only in-frame clones and misses some; the assay was immunoSEQ multiplex PCR. D and trimming come from the DNA, and the V and J calls and clone size come from that table. The data show under 70,000 clones, 80% to 90% seen once. The sample consisted of peripheral blood. This sequence was found in a woman in her late teens or twenties with acute or convalescent COVID-19. The rearrangement joins TRBV5-1 to TRBJ1-2; D might be TRBD1 (5 bases). This CDR3 is CASRSTDRTNYGYTF. The CDR3 region has the DNA TGCGCCAGCAGATCAACCGACAGAACTAACTATGGCTACACCTTC.